Listed here are 13 T cell receptor beta chains from one sample, sequenced in a study of T cell changes during pregnancy in multiple sclerosis. The assay was immunoSEQ multiplex PCR, and TCRdb's table has in-frame clones only and misses some. In the table there are around 69,000 clones, roughly 88% of which are singletons. The source was peripheral blood, collected in the second trimester of pregnancy. These receptors came from a female donor in good health, enrolled as a control in a pregnancy study.

This clone was seen at least ten times. The chain carries TRBV19 and TRBJ1-1; no firm D call. The V and J ends lost 1 base and 0 bases respectively, with 6 bases between them. CDR3 length: 14 residues. Germline V CDR1 and CDR2: LNHDA, SQIVND (reference sequence). Here the CDR3 reads CASSIAGLNTEAFF. CDR3 in DNA: TGTGCCAGTAGTATAGCGGGTTTGAACACTGAAGCTTTCTTT.

This chain links TRBV9 with TRBJ2-5; D ambiguous. This CDR3 region has 14 residues. The germline V gene has CDR1 SGDLS and CDR2 YYNGEE. Deletions cut 2 bases from V and 5 bases from J, with 13 bases between. Written as DNA, the CDR3 is TGTGCCAGCAGCGTGCAAATTGACGGGGAGACCCAGTACTTC. Translating it yields CASSVQIDGETQYF. The complete variable domain, with remaining parts taken from reference TRBV9 and TRBJ2-5, reads DSGVTQTPKHLITATGQRVTLRCSPRSGDLSVYWYQQSLDQGLQFLIQYYNGEERAKGNILERFSAQQFPDLHSELNLSSLELGDSALYFCASSVQIDGETQYFGPGTRLLVL.

The chain is built from TRBV30 and TRBJ1-5, with 10 nucleotides matching TRBD1. From germline, CDR1 is GTSNPN and CDR2 SVGIG (reference sequence). CDR3 size: 17 residues. With V trimmed by 3 bases and J by 1 base, 9 bases remained unmatched. Here the CDR3 DNA reads TGTGCCTGGAGCCCTCGGACAGGGGGAGTGAGCAATCAGCCCCAGCATTTT. Its translation is CAWSPRTGGVSNQPQHF. The full variable domain, its missing parts supplied by reference TRBV30 and TRBJ1-5, is SQTIHQWPATLVQPVGSPLSLECTVEGTSNPNLYWYRQAAGRGLQLLFYSVGIGQISSEVPQNLSASRPQDRQFILSSKKLLLSDSGFYLCAWSPRTGGVSNQPQHFGDGTRLSIL.

The chain couples TRBV6-5 to TRBJ1-2; 7 nucleotides line up with TRBD1. V gave up 4 bases and J gave up 8 bases; unmatched junction bases: 13. The CDR3 has 15 residues. Germline lookup yields CDR1 MNHEY and CDR2 SVGAGI. The CDR3 loop is CASSFLTGAGEGYTF. The DNA of the CDR3 is TGTGCCAGCAGTTTCCTTACAGGGGCAGGTGAAGGCTACACCTTC.

CDR3 in amino acids: CATRPDRANYGYTF. The CDR3 bases are TGCGCCACCCGACCGGACAGGGCAAACTATGGCTACACCTTC. J is TRBJ1-2 and V is TRBV5-1; 8 bases line up with TRBD1. Germline CDR1 is SGHRS and CDR2 is YFSETQ. V dropped 9 bases and J dropped 2; count of bases not matched to a gene: 9. The CDR3 length is 14 residues.

The V gene is TRBV5-1, the J gene TRBJ1-1; 8 nucleotides align to TRBD1. Germline trimming cut 4 bases from V and 5 bases from J; bases unmatched to any gene: 10. Germline V gene sequence: CDR1 SGHRS, CDR2 YFSETQ. The length of the CDR3 is 15 residues. DNA for the CDR3: TGCGCCAGCAGCATTTCCGGGACAGGCGGGACTGAAGCTTTCTTT. It codes for CASSISGTGGTEAFF. Full variable domain (rest looked up from reference TRBV5-1 and TRBJ1-1): KAGVTQTPRYLIKTRGQQVTLSCSPISGHRSVSWYQQTPGQGLQFLFEYFSETQRNKGNFPGRFSGRQFSNSRSEMNVSTLELGDSALYLCASSISGTGGTEAFFGQGTRLTVV.

This chain links TRBV6-5 with TRBJ2-1; 8 bases match TRBD1. Losses at the gene ends were 6 bases for V and 4 bases for J; bases not matched to a gene: 8. Per germline, CDR1 MNHEY and CDR2 SVGAGI. The CDR3 length is 15 residues. In DNA, the CDR3 is TGTGCCAGCAGCCTCTCCGGGACAGGTTACAATGAGCAGTTCTTC. Translated: CASSLSGTGYNEQFF.

This chain uses TRBV18 with TRBJ2-7, with 10 bases aligning to TRBD1. CDR1 and CDR2 from the germline V gene are KGHSH and LQKENI. The CDR3 is 14 amino acids. J lost 0 bases, V lost 6 bases, and 2 bases had no gene match. The CDR3 is CASSGTGVSYEQYF. Written as DNA, the CDR3 is TGTGCCAGCTCCGGGACAGGGGTCTCCTACGAGCAGTACTTC.

The chain couples TRBV27 to TRBJ2-7; D is possibly TRBD1 (5 bases). Germline CDR1 reads MNHEY; CDR2 reads SMNVEV (reference sequence). V was clipped by 0 bases and J by 10 bases, with 13 bases between them. The CDR3 is 13 residues long. The CDR3 DNA reads TGTGCCAGCAGTTTATCTCGACAGACTCTTCAGTACTTC. Its translation is CASSLSRQTLQYF.

The chain combines TRBV27 with TRBJ1-1; D perhaps matches TRBD1 (5 bases). Germline assignment: CDR1 MNHEY and CDR2 SMNVEV (reference sequence). V shed 3 bases and J shed 5 bases, with 10 bases lying between them. The CDR3 contains 13 residues. DNA of the CDR3: TGTGCCAGCAGTTTTGGAAGGGGAACTGAAGCTTTCTTT. This gives the protein CASSFGRGTEAFF.

The chain carries TRBV27 and TRBJ1-5; D is ambiguous. Germline V gene sequence: CDR1 MNHEY, CDR2 SMNVEV (reference sequence). The CDR3 totals 15 residues. V shed 6 bases and J shed 0 bases, with 12 bases lying between them. CDR3 amino acids: CASSPGSGSNQPQHF. The CDR3 nucleotides are TGTGCCAGCAGCCCCGGTTCAGGTAGCAATCAGCCCCAGCATTTT.

This chain links TRBV19 with TRBJ2-2; D is perhaps TRBD1 (6 bases). The germline V and J ends were trimmed by 8 bases and 3 bases, with 16 bases remaining between them. The CDR3 loop spans 15 amino acids. Per the germline V gene, CDR1 is LNHDA and CDR2 is SQIVND (reference sequence). The CDR3 bases are TGTGCCAGTGTTAGCCCAACAGGGCACACCGGGGAGCTGTTTTTT. Translated, it gives CASVSPTGHTGELFF.

This clone was recorded once. CDR3 coding DNA: TGCAGCGTTGACGAACTGGGACAGGGACATGAGCAGTTCTTC. It translates to CSVDELGQGHEQFF. The chain recombines TRBV29-1 with TRBJ2-1; 9 nucleotides line up with TRBD1. The CDR3 totals 14 residues. Germline trimming cut 3 bases from V and 8 bases from J; bases unmatched to any gene: 8. From germline, CDR1 is SQVTM and CDR2 ANQGSEA.